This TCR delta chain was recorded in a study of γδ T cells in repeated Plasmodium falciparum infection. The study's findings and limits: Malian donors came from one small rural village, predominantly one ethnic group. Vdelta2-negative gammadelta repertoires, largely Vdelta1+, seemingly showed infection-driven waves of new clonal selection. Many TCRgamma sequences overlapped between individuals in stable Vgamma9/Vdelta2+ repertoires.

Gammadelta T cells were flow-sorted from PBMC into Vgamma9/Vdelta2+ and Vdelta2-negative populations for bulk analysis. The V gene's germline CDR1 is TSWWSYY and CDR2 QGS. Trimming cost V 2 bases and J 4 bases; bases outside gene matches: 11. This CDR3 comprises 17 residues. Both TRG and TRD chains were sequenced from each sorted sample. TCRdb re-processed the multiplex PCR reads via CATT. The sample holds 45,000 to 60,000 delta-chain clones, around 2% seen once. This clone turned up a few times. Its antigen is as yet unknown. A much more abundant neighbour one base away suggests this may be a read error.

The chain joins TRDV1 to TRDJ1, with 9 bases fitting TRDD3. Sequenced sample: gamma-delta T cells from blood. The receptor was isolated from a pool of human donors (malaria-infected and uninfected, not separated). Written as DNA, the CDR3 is TGTGCTCTTGGGGAAACCCCTCGACTGGGGGACTACGATAAACTCATCTTT. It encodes CALGETPRLGDYDKLIF.